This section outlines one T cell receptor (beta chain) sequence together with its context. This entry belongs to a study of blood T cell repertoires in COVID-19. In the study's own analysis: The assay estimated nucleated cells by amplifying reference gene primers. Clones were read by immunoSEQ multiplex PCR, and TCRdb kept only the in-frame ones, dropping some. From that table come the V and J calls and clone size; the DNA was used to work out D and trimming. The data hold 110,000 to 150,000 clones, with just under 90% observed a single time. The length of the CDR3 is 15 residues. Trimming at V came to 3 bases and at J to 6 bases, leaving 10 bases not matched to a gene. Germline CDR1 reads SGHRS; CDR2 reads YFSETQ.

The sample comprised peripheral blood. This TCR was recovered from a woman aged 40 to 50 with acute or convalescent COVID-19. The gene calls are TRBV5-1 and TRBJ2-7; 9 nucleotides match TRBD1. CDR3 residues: CASSSDPGQGSEQYF. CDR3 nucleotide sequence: TGCGCCAGCAGCTCGGATCCGGGACAGGGTTCCGAGCAGTACTTC.